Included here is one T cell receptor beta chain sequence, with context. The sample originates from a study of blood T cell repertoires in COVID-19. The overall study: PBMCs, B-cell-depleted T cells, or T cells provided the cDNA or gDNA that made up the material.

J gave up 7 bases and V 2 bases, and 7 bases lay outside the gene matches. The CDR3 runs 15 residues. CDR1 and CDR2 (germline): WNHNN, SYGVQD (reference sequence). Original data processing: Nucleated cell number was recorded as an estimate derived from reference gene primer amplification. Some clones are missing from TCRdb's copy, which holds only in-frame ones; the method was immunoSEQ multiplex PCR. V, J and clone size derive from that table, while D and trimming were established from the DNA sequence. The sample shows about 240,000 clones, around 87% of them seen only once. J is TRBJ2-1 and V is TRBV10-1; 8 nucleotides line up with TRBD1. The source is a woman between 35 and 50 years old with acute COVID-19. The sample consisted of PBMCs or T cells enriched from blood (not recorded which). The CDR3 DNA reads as TGCGCCAGCAGTGAGGGCAGGGGGCTGAGGAATGAGCAGTTCTTC. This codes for CASSEGRGLRNEQFF.